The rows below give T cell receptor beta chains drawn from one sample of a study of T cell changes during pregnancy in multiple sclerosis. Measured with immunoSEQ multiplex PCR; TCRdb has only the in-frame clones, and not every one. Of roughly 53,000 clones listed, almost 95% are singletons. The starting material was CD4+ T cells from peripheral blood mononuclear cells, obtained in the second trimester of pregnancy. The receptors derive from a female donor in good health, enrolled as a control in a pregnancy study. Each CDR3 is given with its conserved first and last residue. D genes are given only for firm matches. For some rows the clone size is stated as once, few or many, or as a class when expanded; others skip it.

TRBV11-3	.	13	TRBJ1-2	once	TGTGCCAGCAGCTCCAATGCTAACTATGGCTACACCTTC	CASSSNANYGYTF
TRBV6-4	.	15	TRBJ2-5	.	TGTGCCAGCAGTGATTTGGGGGGGCCGAAAGAGACCCAGTACTTC	CASSDLGGPKETQYF
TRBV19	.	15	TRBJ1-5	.	TGTGCCAGTAGACATAAGGCGGGGGGGGATCAGCCCCAGCATTTT	CASRHKAGGDQPQHF
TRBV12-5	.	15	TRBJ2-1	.	TGTGCTAGTGGTTTGGGGGGCAGCTCCTACAATGAGCAGTTCTTC	CASGLGGSSYNEQFF
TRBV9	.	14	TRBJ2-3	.	TGTGCCAGCAGCGTAGGAATCGAAGCGGTGACGCAGTATTTT	CASSVGIEAVTQYF
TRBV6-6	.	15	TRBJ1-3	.	TGTGCCAGCAGTTACGACAGGAGCACTGGAAACACCATATATTTT	CASSYDRSTGNTIYF
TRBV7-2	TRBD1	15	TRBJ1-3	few	TGTGCCAGCAGCTTCGCAGGGGGCACGGGAAACACCATATATTTT	CASSFAGGTGNTIYF
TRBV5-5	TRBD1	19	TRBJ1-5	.	TGTGCCAGCAGCCCGTACATGGGGACAGGGGGCGCGATAAATCAGCCCCAGCATTTT	CASSPYMGTGGAINQPQHF
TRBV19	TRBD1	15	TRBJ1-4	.	TGTGCCAGTAGTCCTAGGGGGCAGAGTAATGAAAAACTGTTTTTT	CASSPRGQSNEKLFF
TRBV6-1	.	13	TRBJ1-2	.	TGTGCCAGCAGTGCTTCAGGATACTATGGCTACACCTTC	CASSASGYYGYTF
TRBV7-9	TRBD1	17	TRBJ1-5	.	TGTGCCAGCAGCTCCGGGACAGGGGGCGATCGGAACCAGCCCCAGCATTTT	CASSSGTGGDRNQPQHF
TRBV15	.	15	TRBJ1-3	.	TGTGCCACCAGCAGAGATGAGGGGGGGCGAAACACCATATATTTT	CATSRDEGGRNTIYF
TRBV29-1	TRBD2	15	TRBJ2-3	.	TGCAGCGTTGAGTTGTTAGCGGGGGGGCTTGGTACGCAGTATTTT	CSVELLAGGLGTQYF
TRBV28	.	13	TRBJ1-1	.	TGTGCCAGCAGTCCCCTAGGTGTCCCTGAAGCTTTCTTT	CASSPLGVPEAFF
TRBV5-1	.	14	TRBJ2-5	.	TGCGCCAGCAGCTTAAAAGAGAAGGAGGAGACCCAGTACTTC	CASSLKEKEETQYF
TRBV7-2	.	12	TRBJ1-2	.	TGTGCCAGCAGCCTAGAAGCCTTTGGCTACACCTTC	CASSLEAFGYTF
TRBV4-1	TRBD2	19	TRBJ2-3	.	TGCGCCAGCAGCCAAACTCGCAGTAGCGGGGGCTCTAGCACAGATACGCAGTATTTT	CASSQTRSSGGSSTDTQYF
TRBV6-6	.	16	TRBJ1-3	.	TGTGCCAGCTATGAGTCTGGGAGGAGCCGGGGAAACACCATATATTTT	CASYESGRSRGNTIYF
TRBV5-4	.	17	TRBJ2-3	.	TGTGCCAGCAGCCATTCATTGGGGGCAGGGCGGGCAGATACGCAGTATTTT	CASSHSLGAGRADTQYF
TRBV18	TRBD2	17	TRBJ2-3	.	TGTGCCAGCTCAGCCGGGGCGGGGGTATATCCCACAGATACGCAGTATTTT	CASSAGAGVYPTDTQYF
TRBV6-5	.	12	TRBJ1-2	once	TGTGCCAGCAGACAGGGTCCGTCAGGCTACACCTTC	CASRQGPSGYTF
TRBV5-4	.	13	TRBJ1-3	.	TGTGCCAGCAGCTTGGACTATGGGAACACCATATATTTT	CASSLDYGNTIYF
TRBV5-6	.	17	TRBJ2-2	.	TGTGCCAGCAGCTCATGGACAGAGGAGATGAACACCGGGGAGCTGTTTTTT	CASSSWTEEMNTGELFF
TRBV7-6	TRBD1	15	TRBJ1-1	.	TGTGCCAGCAGCTTGGGGACAGGGGAAGGGACTGAAGCTTTCTTT	CASSLGTGEGTEAFF
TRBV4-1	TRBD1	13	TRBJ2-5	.	TGCGCCAGCAGCCAGGGACAGCAAGAGACCCAGTACTTC	CASSQGQQETQYF
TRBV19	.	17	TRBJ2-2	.	TGTGCCAGTAGTAAGATGAGCCGGGGATTCGGCACCGGGGAGCTGTTTTTT	CASSKMSRGFGTGELFF
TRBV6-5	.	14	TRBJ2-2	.	TGTGCCAGCAGTTACGGTGGGCTTACCGGGGAGCTGTTTTTT	CASSYGGLTGELFF
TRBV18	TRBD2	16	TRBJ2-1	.	TGTGCCAGCTCACCAGGTTTGGGGCGGGAGTACAATGAGCAGTTCTTC	CASSPGLGREYNEQFF
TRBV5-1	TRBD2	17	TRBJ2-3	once	TGCGCCAGCAGCCCCCCCACTAGCGGAATTAGCACAGATACGCAGTATTTT	CASSPPTSGISTDTQYF
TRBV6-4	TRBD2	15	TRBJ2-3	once	TGTGCCAGCAGTGAAAGCGGGGGGGCTATAGATACGCAGTATTTT	CASSESGGAIDTQYF
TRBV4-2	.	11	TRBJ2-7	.	TGTGCCAGCAGCCAAGATTACGAGCAGTACTTC	CASSQDYEQYF
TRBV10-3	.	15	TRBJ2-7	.	TGTGCCATCAGTGACAAACAGGGTGCGCTAGGCAAGCAGTACTTC	CAISDKQGALGKQYF
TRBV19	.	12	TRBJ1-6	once	TGTGCCAGTAGTATGGAGGTTTCACCCCTCCACTTT	CASSMEVSPLHF
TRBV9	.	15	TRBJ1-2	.	TGTGCCAGCAGCGTAGTAACGCTAGCTAACTATGGCTACACCTTC	CASSVVTLANYGYTF
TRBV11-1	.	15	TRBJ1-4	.	TGTGCCAGCAGCTTAGCGATGGGACAAAGAGGAAAACTGTTTTTT	CASSLAMGQRGKLFF
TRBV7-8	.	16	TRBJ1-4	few	TGTGCCAGCAGCTTAGCGCGGGGTGCGGGTAATGAAAAACTGTTTTTT	CASSLARGAGNEKLFF
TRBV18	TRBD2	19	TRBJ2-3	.	TGTGCCAGCTCACCCCCCAGCGGGGGGGCGTTCTTATACACAGATACGCAGTATTTT	CASSPPSGGAFLYTDTQYF
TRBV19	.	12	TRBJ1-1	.	TGTGCCAGTAGTCGAGCAGGGGCTGAAGCTTTCTTT	CASSRAGAEAFF
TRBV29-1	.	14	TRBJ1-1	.	TGCAGCGTTGTTACTCTATTCATGAACACTGAAGCTTTCTTT	CSVVTLFMNTEAFF
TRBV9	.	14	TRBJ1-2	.	TGTGCCAGCAGCGGGAGTTCGGAGGGGCGAGGCTACACCTTC	CASSGSSEGRGYTF
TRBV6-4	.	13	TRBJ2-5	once	TGTGCCAGCAGTGAGGGGCGGCAAGAGACCCAGTACTTC	CASSEGRQETQYF
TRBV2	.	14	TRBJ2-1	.	TGTGCCAGCAGCCCCCAGCGGTCCTACAATGAGCAGTTCTTC	CASSPQRSYNEQFF
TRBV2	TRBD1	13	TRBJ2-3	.	TGTGCCAGCAGTGGGGACAGGGAAGATACGCAGTATTTT	CASSGDREDTQYF
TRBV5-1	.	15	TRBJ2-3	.	TGCGCCAGCAGCTTAAACAGGGATTTCACAGATACGCAGTATTTT	CASSLNRDFTDTQYF
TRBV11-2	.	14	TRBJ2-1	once	TGTGCCAGCAGCTTAGTGAGTAGCGGCAATGAGCAGTTCTTC	CASSLVSSGNEQFF
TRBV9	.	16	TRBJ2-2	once	TGTGCCAGCAGCGTACGAGGCAGACTCAACACCGGGGAGCTGTTTTTT	CASSVRGRLNTGELFF
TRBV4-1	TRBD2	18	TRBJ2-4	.	TGCGCCAGCAGTCACCTGGTCGTGTTAGCGGGGGCCAAAAACATTCAGTACTTC	CASSHLVVLAGAKNIQYF
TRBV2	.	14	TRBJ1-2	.	TGTGCCAGCAGTTCAACGACAGGCCTGGAGGGCTACACCTTC	CASSSTTGLEGYTF
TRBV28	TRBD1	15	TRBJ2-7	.	TGTGCCAGCAGTTCCCAGACAGGGGGCCGGTACGAGCAGTACTTC	CASSSQTGGRYEQYF
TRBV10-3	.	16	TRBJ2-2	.	TGTGCCATCAGTGAGTCGCCGGGGATGAACACCGGGGAGCTGTTTTTT	CAISESPGMNTGELFF
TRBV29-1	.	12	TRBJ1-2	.	TGCAGCGTCATTCGGGGGGGCTATGGCTACACCTTC	CSVIRGGYGYTF
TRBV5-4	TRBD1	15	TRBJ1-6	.	TGTGCCAGCAGAACCACCGGGACAGGGATCTCACCCCTCCACTTT	CASRTTGTGISPLHF
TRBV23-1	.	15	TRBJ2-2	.	TGCGCCAGCAGTCAAGGAAACAGGGCAACCGGGGAGCTGTTTTTT	CASSQGNRATGELFF
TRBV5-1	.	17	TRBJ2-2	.	TGCGCCAGCAGCTTGGAAACAGGGTTGGGTATCACCGGGGAGCTGTTTTTT	CASSLETGLGITGELFF
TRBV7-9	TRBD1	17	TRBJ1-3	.	TGTGCCAGCAGCTTGCTACTCGGACAGGGACCTGGAAACACCATATATTTT	CASSLLLGQGPGNTIYF